This is a list of T cell receptor beta chains from one sample in a study of shared T cell receptors in the human thymus. Sequencing used immunoSEQ multiplex PCR; TCRdb keeps in-frame clones, though not all of them. Here the sample spans about 610,000 clones, approximately 90% being singletons. These data were also reused for a study on human thymus T cells.

The sample consisted of thymocytes. All receptors come from a boy in the first two years of life with a congenital heart defect. Each CDR3 is given with its conserved first and last residue. The order of the fields is J gene, V gene, CDR3 protein.

TRBJ1-1,TRBV18,CASSPSNRNTEAFF
TRBJ2-7,TRBV23-1,CASSPPRGSSYEQYF
TRBJ1-5,TRBV28,CASSRKHRVSNQPQHF
TRBJ2-7,TRBV27,CASSFSGTSDHEQYF
TRBJ2-7,TRBV10-2,CASTTGGSAPYEQYF
TRBJ1-2,TRBV7-2,CASSSSGDLNYGYTF
TRBJ2-2,TRBV25-1,CASSEWMTGNTGELFF
TRBJ2-1,TRBV27,CASSLSGGPYNEQFF
TRBJ2-1,TRBV4-3,CASSQEERESYNEQFF
TRBJ1-1,TRBV11-2,CASRLSTGDTEAFF
TRBJ2-7,TRBV25-1,CASSANTSAYEQYF
TRBJ2-1,TRBV6-1,CASSVESGQNEQFF
TRBJ2-7,TRBV29-1,CSSPDRHLLPEQYF
TRBJ2-1,TRBV19,CASGLAGNNEQFF
TRBJ2-7,TRBV27,CASSGGGRLPHRAYEQYF
TRBJ2-1,TRBV10-2,CASSESLREHNNEQFF
TRBJ2-7,TRBV18,CASSPGPAHEQYF